The 18 T cell receptor beta chains below come from one sample, sequenced in a study of blood T cells in healthy people across ages. The authors ran a second PCR of about 6 to 12 cycles using a sample-barcoded 5' primer and a J-beta primer mix. TCRdb re-called the 5' RACE reads through MiXCR, storing one row per CDR3 protein. The sample contains over a million distinct CDR3 sequences, roughly 45% of which appear only once. Sequences were obtained from blood. The source is a young woman in good health.

The chain carries TRBV20-1 and TRBJ1-2; D gene ambiguous. Trimming left V 6 bases short and J 2 bases short, with 10 bases between. The CDR3 spans 12 residues. In germline, CDR1 is DFQATT, CDR2 SNEGSKA (reference sequence). The CDR3 sequence is CSAPLGNYGYTF. CDR3 bases: TGCAGTGCCCCCTTGGGAAACTATGGCTACACCTTC.

V is TRBV9 and J is TRBJ2-1, with 11 bases lining up with TRBD2. V was pared by 1 base and J by 7 bases, with 16 bases of the junction left unmatched. Germline V gives CDR1 SGDLS, CDR2 YYNGEE. The CDR3 has 19 residues. CDR3 nucleotide sequence: TGTGCCAGCAGCGTATACGCGCGAGATCTAGCGGGGGGCGAGAATGAGCAGTTCTTC. This sequence encodes CASSVYARDLAGGENEQFF. Complete variable domain (other parts from reference TRBV9 and TRBJ2-1): DSGVTQTPKHLITATGQRVTLRCSPRSGDLSVYWYQQSLDQGLQFLIQYYNGEERAKGNILERFSAQQFPDLHSELNLSSLELGDSALYFCASSVYARDLAGGENEQFFGPGTRLTVL.

This clonotype was seen a few times. CDR3 protein: CASSLKQAYEQYF. DNA for the CDR3: TGTGCCAGCAGTTTAAAACAAGCCTACGAGCAGTACTTC. V gene TRBV27 combines with J gene TRBJ2-7; D gene uncertain. The CDR3 is made up of 13 amino acids. V gave up 2 bases and J gave up 2 bases, with 7 bases separating them. Germline V lookup: CDR1 MNHEY, CDR2 SMNVEV (reference sequence).

The gene calls are TRBV11-2 and TRBJ2-3; 7 positions agree with TRBD2. This CDR3 spans 15 amino acids. Germline V lookup: CDR1 SGHAT, CDR2 FQNNGV. J gave up 2 bases and V 5 bases, and 7 bases lay outside the gene matches. The CDR3 nucleotides are TGTGCCAGCAGCCCGCGGGGGACTTACACAGATACGCAGTATTTT. Amino acids: CASSPRGTYTDTQYF.

The chain carries TRBV20-1 and TRBJ2-7, with TRBD2 matching 7 bases. Germline V gene lookup returns CDR1 DFQATT and CDR2 SNEGSKA (reference sequence). V shed 3 bases and J 1 base; nucleotides not matched to a gene: 12. CDR3 size: 16 residues. This CDR3 reads CSARGGPGGESYEQYF. The CDR3 DNA is TGCAGTGCTAGGGGCGGCCCGGGGGGTGAGTCCTACGAGCAGTACTTC.

This clonotype was observed a handful of times. As DNA, the CDR3 is TGCGCCAGCAGCCAGGGCGGGCCACCCTACGAGCAGTACTTC. This codes for CASSQGGPPYEQYF. This chain connects TRBV4-1 to TRBJ2-7, with D possibly matching TRBD2 (5 bases). CDR1 MGHRA and CDR2 YSYEKL come from the germline V gene. There are 14 residues in the CDR3. Trimming shortened V by 3 bases and J by 2 bases, and 11 bases separated the two germline ends.

In its sample, this clonotype was seen many times. The J gene is TRBJ2-7, the V gene TRBV7-8; tentative D call: TRBD1 (6 bases). Germline V lookup: CDR1 SGHVS, CDR2 FQNEAQ. The V and J ends lost 5 bases and 1 base respectively, with 12 bases between them. This CDR3 spans 14 amino acids. CDR3 nucleotide sequence: TGTGCCAGCAGCAAATGGGACATTTCCTACGAGCAGTACTTC. It yields the protein CASSKWDISYEQYF.

The chain links TRBV9 to TRBJ2-3; TRBD2 matches at 9 bases. The CDR3 is 16 amino acids. Germline CDR1 reads SGDLS; CDR2 reads YYNGEE. J lost 5 bases, V lost 1 base, and 8 bases had no gene match. The CDR3 sequence: CASSVFGGGAGDTQYF. Here the CDR3 DNA reads TGTGCCAGCAGCGTATTTGGCGGGGGGGCCGGAGATACGCAGTATTTT. Complete variable domain (other parts from reference TRBV9 and TRBJ2-3): DSGVTQTPKHLITATGQRVTLRCSPRSGDLSVYWYQQSLDQGLQFLIQYYNGEERAKGNILERFSAQQFPDLHSELNLSSLELGDSALYFCASSVFGGGAGDTQYFGPGTRLTVL.

The sample holds a few counts of this clonotype. This sequence joins TRBV6-2 or TRBV6-3 and TRBJ2-7; D is ambiguous. V was cut by 8 bases and J by 0 bases, with 11 bases left in between. CDR1 is MNHEY and CDR2 is SVGEGT in the germline V gene. There are 13 residues in the CDR3. CDR3 sequence: CASGPGGSYEQYF. CDR3 bases: TGTGCCAGCGGTCCTGGCGGCTCCTACGAGCAGTACTTC.

The chain employs TRBV5-1 and TRBJ2-7; D is tentatively TRBD1 or TRBD2 (5 bases each). V lost 3 bases to trimming and J lost 2 bases, with 9 bases between them. CDR3 length equals 13 residues. CDR1 is SGHRS and CDR2 is YFSETQ in the germline V gene. The CDR3 loop is CASSWDLAYEQYF. The CDR3 nucleotides are TGCGCCAGCAGCTGGGACCTAGCCTACGAGCAGTACTTC. Full variable domain (rest looked up from reference TRBV5-1 and TRBJ2-7): KAGVTQTPRYLIKTRGQQVTLSCSPISGHRSVSWYQQTPGQGLQFLFEYFSETQRNKGNFPGRFSGRQFSNSRSEMNVSTLELGDSALYLCASSWDLAYEQYFGPGTRLTVT.

The chain uses TRBV20-1 and TRBJ1-1; TRBD1 aligns across 7 bases. Losses at the gene ends were 0 bases for V and 3 bases for J; bases not matched to a gene: 10. CDR1 and CDR2 from the germline V gene are DFQATT and SNEGSKA (reference sequence). The length of the CDR3 is 16 residues. This CDR3 reads CSARDSGRGFDTEAFF. The DNA of the CDR3 is TGCAGTGCTAGAGATTCCGGCAGGGGGTTCGACACTGAAGCTTTCTTT.

The chain recombines TRBV12-5 with TRBJ2-1; a possible D gene is TRBD2 (6 bases). This CDR3 contains 14 residues. Deletions cut 4 bases from V and 7 bases from J, with 14 bases between. The germline V gene has CDR1 LGHNT and CDR2 FRNRAP. The CDR3 nucleotides read TGTGCTAGTGGTTCGGGCCCAGGGAGGAATGAGCAGTTCTTC. Translating it yields CASGSGPGRNEQFF.

The V and J genes are TRBV20-1 and TRBJ2-5; D remains ambiguous. Near its end, the DNA agrees better with TRBJ2-1, so the J call may be wrong. The CDR3 sequence is 12 residues long. CDR1 and CDR2 (germline): DFQATT, SNEGSKA (reference sequence). The CDR3 protein is CSAPRLGETQFF. The CDR3 DNA sequence: TGCAGTGCTCCCAGGCTAGGCGAGACCCAGTTCTTC.

This sequence joins TRBV6-1 and TRBJ1-2; 9 bases agree with TRBD1. J lost 4 bases, V lost 6 bases, and 3 bases had no gene match. Germline-derived CDR1 and CDR2 are MNHNS and SASEGT. The CDR3 is made up of 13 amino acids. CDR3 DNA: TGTGCCAGCAGCGGACAGGGGATCTATGGCTACACCTTC. Its translation: CASSGQGIYGYTF.

J is TRBJ2-7 and V is TRBV27; D is unclear. The CDR3 is 14 residues long. Trimming left V 10 bases short and J 2 bases short, with 18 bases between. Germline lookup yields CDR1 MNHEY and CDR2 SMNVEV (reference sequence). The CDR3 reads CATSGWGTTYEQYF. The CDR3 DNA reads TGTGCCACCTCTGGGTGGGGAACTACCTACGAGCAGTACTTC.

This clonotype has only a few counts. The chain uses TRBV3-1 and TRBJ2-5; 10 nucleotides match TRBD2. Near its end, the DNA agrees better with TRBJ2-7, so the J call may be wrong. The CDR3 is 16 amino acids. The germline CDR1 and CDR2 sequences are LGHDT and YNNKEL (reference sequence). The CDR3 DNA reads as TGTGCCAGCAGCCAAGAAGGGAGAGCGGGGGGGTTCGAGCAGTACTTC. This sequence encodes CASSQEGRAGGFEQYF.

This clonotype was observed a single time. The rearrangement links TRBV5-6 to TRBJ1-1; D gene unclear. The CDR3 spans 16 residues. Germline V CDR1 and CDR2: SGHDT, YYEEEE. V lost 4 bases and J 4 bases, leaving 20 bases between the germline ends. CDR3 region: CASSPAGGVVSTEAFF. The CDR3 nucleotides are TGTGCCAGCAGCCCGGCGGGAGGTGTGGTGAGCACTGAAGCTTTCTTT. Full variable domain (rest looked up from reference TRBV5-6 and TRBJ1-1): DAGVTQSPTHLIKTRGQQVTLRCSPKSGHDTVSWYQQALGQGPQFIFQYYEEEERQRGNFPDRFSGHQFPNYSSELNVNALLLGDSALYLCASSPAGGVVSTEAFFGQGTRLTVV.

This clonotype has just a few counts. This chain connects TRBV6-1 to TRBJ1-4; perhaps TRBD1 as D (6 bases). CDR1 MNHNS and CDR2 SASEGT come from the germline V gene. V was cut by 11 bases and J by 4 bases, with 17 bases left in between. The CDR3 totals 14 residues. In nucleotides, the CDR3 is TGTGCCGCGTTTGGGAGGGGGAGTAATGAAAAACTGTTTTTT. Amino acids: CAAFGRGSNEKLFF.